Listed below are T cell receptor beta chains from one sample, sequenced in a study of blood T cell repertoires in COVID-19. Method: immunoSEQ multiplex PCR; TCRdb's copy keeps in-frame clones and lacks some. Of some 220,000 clones listed, around nine tenths are singletons. The sequencing input was peripheral blood. The receptor set was obtained from a man aged 25-45 years with COVID-19, enrolled during active disease. The CDR3 runs from the conserved cysteine through the conserved F or W. D genes are given only for firm matches. A row's size may be missing; if present it is once, few, many or a size class.

-	TRBV18	TRBJ2-3	-	CASSPSPVTDTQYF	TGTGCCAGCTCACCATCCCCAGTCACAGATACGCAGTATTTT
-	TRBV30	TRBJ2-5	-	CAWSAVKETQYF	TGTGCCTGGAGTGCGGTAAAGGAGACCCAGTACTTC
once	TRBV7-2	TRBJ2-5	TRBD2	CASSSSGGAGETQYF	TGTGCCAGCAGCTCTAGCGGGGGGGCCGGGGAGACCCAGTACTTC
-	TRBV11-3	TRBJ1-1	TRBD1	CASSPDRGGTEAFF	TGTGCCAGCAGCCCAGACAGGGGGGGCACTGAAGCTTTCTTT
-	TRBV7-9	TRBJ1-2	-	CASSLMSTNYGYTF	TGTGCCAGCAGCTTAATGTCAACTAACTATGGCTACACCTTC
-	TRBV7-2	TRBJ2-5	-	CASSLAASERETQYF	TGTGCCAGCAGCTTAGCGGCTAGCGAACGGGAGACCCAGTACTTC
-	TRBV4-2	TRBJ2-1	TRBD1	CASSQVGTGRFVGGRRGDEQFF	TGTGCCAGCAGCCAAGTAGGGACAGGGCGGTTCGTAGGGGGCAGGAGGGGGGATGAGCAGTTCTTC
-	TRBV3-1/TRBV3-2	TRBJ1-1	TRBD1	CASSQARGLVNTEAFF	TGTGCCAGCAGCCAAGCCAGGGGGCTTGTGAACACTGAAGCTTTCTTT
-	TRBV10-1	TRBJ2-3	-	CASSGSRITDTQYF	TGCGCCAGCAGTGGGTCCAGAATTACAGATACGCAGTATTTT
-	TRBV18	TRBJ2-7	TRBD1	CASSRDRVFHEQYF	TGTGCCAGCTCCCGGGACAGGGTGTTCCACGAGCAGTACTTC
-	TRBV5-1	TRBJ2-2	TRBD2	CASSLRTSGGSGELFF	TGCGCCAGCAGCCTGCGGACTAGCGGGGGATCCGGGGAGCTGTTTTTT
-	TRBV2	TRBJ2-3	-	CASYGSTDTQYF	TGTGCCAGCTACGGGAGCACAGATACGCAGTATTTT
-	TRBV2	TRBJ2-7	TRBD1	CASTSQQGAHEQYF	TGTGCCAGCACGTCGCAACAGGGGGCTCACGAGCAGTACTTC
-	TRBV15	TRBJ1-4	-	CATSRAPNEKLFF	TGTGCCACCAGCAGAGCTCCGAATGAAAAACTGTTTTTT
-	TRBV6-6	TRBJ2-7	-	CASSPPSGTSGYEQYF	TGTGCCAGCAGCCCTCCCTCCGGGACATCAGGCTACGAGCAGTACTTC
-	TRBV2	TRBJ1-2	-	CASGTTFPGYTF	TGTGCCAGCGGAACTACATTCCCTGGCTACACCTTC
-	TRBV5-1	TRBJ2-1	-	CASSPRTRRGSGNEQFF	TGCGCCAGCAGCCCACGGACTCGACGCGGCTCGGGGAATGAGCAGTTCTTC
-	TRBV5-1	TRBJ2-5	TRBD1	CASNRGDQETQYF	TGCGCCAGCAACAGGGGGGACCAAGAGACCCAGTACTTC
-	TRBV6-1	TRBJ1-5	-	CASSEAPGFSNQPQHF	TGTGCCAGCAGTGAAGCGCCGGGGTTTAGCAATCAGCCCCAGCATTTT
-	TRBV2	TRBJ2-7	-	CASTAVGQYEQYF	TGTGCCAGCACGGCCGTGGGCCAGTACGAGCAGTACTTC